These T cell receptor beta chains were read from a single sample in a study of cytomegalovirus exposure and HLA in healthy donors. Sequencing was performed with immunoSEQ multiplex PCR; in TCRdb, only in-frame clones are kept and a portion is missing. This repertoire shows fewer than 120,000 clones, around three quarters found once; its top ten account for roughly 1.3%. The sequenced sample consisted of PBMCs. These receptor sequences come from a woman aged 25 to 45 in good health and CMV-seronegative. Each CDR3 is given with its conserved first and last residue. Size values are once, few and many counts, or a class for expanded clones, and some rows have none.

TRBV30,NA,TRBJ2-7,CAWRRDSSVREQYF
TRBV4-3,NA,TRBJ2-1,CASSPLMAPGNEQFF
TRBV7-8,once,TRBJ2-5,CASSLWNGRGGRETQYF
TRBV5-1,few,TRBJ2-3,CASSLATVTDTQYF
TRBV18,NA,TRBJ1-1,CASSEGTPEAFF
TRBV6-6,few,TRBJ2-2,CASSFRLAGSTGELFF
TRBV4-2,NA,TRBJ2-1,CASSPPGERGLIDEQFF
TRBV27,NA,TRBJ2-7,CASSLLGAGYEQYF
TRBV5-1,once,TRBJ2-7,CASSLGTSGDEQYF
TRBV28,NA,TRBJ1-5,CASSLRVQPQHF
TRBV10-3,NA,TRBJ2-7,CAISESGQGHYREQYF
TRBV6-6,NA,TRBJ2-7,CASSQQGFYDYEQYF
TRBV28,NA,TRBJ1-2,CASSLRNYGYTF
TRBV6-4,NA,TRBJ2-1,CASSDGAVSYNEQFF
TRBV10-3,NA,TRBJ2-1,CAISLQNNEQFF
TRBV5-1,NA,TRBJ2-4,CASSTGGRGRAKNIQYF
TRBV5-5,few,TRBJ2-7,CASSFGQTEQYF
TRBV5-1,NA,TRBJ2-5,CASSPSKTGTGALETQYF
TRBV29-1,NA,TRBJ1-2,CSAGDSRDYGYTF
TRBV6-5,NA,TRBJ1-1,CASSYLTEHMNTEAFF
TRBV29-1,NA,TRBJ1-1,CSVETGLNTEAFF
TRBV2,NA,TRBJ2-7,CASKREASGSPEQYF
TRBV4-1,NA,TRBJ2-2,CASSQGAHRANTGELFF
TRBV4-1,NA,TRBJ2-1,CASSQVPLFQGEQFF
TRBV28,NA,TRBJ1-1,CASSLLNLHRDRPNTEAFF
TRBV7-9,once,TRBJ2-1,CASSGSALAYNEQFF
TRBV5-1,few,TRBJ1-5,CAKMDRGGVSNQPQHF
TRBV18,NA,TRBJ2-2,CASSPPPQGSGELFF
TRBV9,NA,TRBJ1-4,CASSATTTNEKLFF
TRBV28,NA,TRBJ2-2,CASSFFIGGKGELFF
TRBV6-5,NA,TRBJ1-1,CASRTTWTENTEAFF